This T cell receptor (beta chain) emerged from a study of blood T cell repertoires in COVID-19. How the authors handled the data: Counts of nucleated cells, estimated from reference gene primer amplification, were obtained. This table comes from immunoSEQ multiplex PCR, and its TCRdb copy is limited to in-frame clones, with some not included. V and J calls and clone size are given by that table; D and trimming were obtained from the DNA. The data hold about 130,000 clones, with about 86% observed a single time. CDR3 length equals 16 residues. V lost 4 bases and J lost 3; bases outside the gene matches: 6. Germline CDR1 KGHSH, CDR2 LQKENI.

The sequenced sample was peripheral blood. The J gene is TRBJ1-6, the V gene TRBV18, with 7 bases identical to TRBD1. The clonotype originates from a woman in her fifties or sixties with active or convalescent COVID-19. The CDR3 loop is CASSRDSTDYNSPLHF. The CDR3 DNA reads TGTGCCAGCTCACGGGACAGCACCGACTATAATTCACCCCTCCACTTT.